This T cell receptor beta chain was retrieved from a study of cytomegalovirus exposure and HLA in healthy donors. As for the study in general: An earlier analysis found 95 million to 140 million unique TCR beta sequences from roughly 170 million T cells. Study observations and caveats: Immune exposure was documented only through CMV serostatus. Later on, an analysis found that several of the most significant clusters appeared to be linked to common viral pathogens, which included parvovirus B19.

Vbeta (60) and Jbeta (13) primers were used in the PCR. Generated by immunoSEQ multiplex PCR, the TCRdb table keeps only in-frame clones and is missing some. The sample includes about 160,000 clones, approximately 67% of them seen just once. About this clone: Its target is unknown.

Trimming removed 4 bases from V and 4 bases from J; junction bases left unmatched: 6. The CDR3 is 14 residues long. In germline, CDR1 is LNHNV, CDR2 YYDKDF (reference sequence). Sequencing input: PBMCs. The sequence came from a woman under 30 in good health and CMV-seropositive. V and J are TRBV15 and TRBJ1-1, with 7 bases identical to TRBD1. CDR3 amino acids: CATSMTGYGTEAFF. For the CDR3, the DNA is TGTGCCACCAGCATGACAGGGTATGGCACTGAAGCTTTCTTT.